The 27 T cell receptor beta chains below all came from one sample that was sequenced in a study of identical twins. TCRdb reprocessed the 5' RACE reads with MiXCR, giving one entry per CDR3 protein. The repertoire includes approximately 550,000 distinct CDR3 sequences, 20% to 25% of them detected once, and approximately 0.52% sits in the top ten. This sample was also put to use in a study of yellow fever vaccine responses in identical twins.

The specimen sequenced was CD4+ T cells sorted from blood. Receptors were obtained from a woman younger than 30 in good health.

This chain uses TRBV4-1 with TRBJ1-4, with no clear D. The CDR3 runs 16 residues. V lost 2 bases and J lost 0, with 10 bases in between. Germline values: CDR1 MGHRA, CDR2 YSYEKL. As DNA, the CDR3 is TGCGCCAGCAGCCAACCGTCTCACGCAACTAATGAAAAACTGTTTTTT. Its translation is CASSQPSHATNEKLFF.

The V and J genes are TRBV19 and TRBJ2-2, with 9 bases fitting TRBD1. Trimming cost V 7 bases and J 7 bases; bases outside gene matches: 10. This CDR3 has 15 amino acids. The V gene's germline CDR1 is LNHDA and CDR2 SQIVND (reference sequence). CDR3: CASTTLTGGNGELFF. The CDR3 DNA reads TGTGCCAGTACCACTTTGACAGGGGGAAACGGGGAGCTGTTTTTT.

The chain is built from TRBV12-3 or TRBV12-4 and TRBJ2-3; D is ambiguous. CDR3 length: 14 residues. Trimming stripped 7 bases from V and 0 bases from J, with 11 bases between. CDR3 nucleotides: TGTGCCAGCAACCAACAACTTAGCACAGATACGCAGTATTTT. It is translated as CASNQQLSTDTQYF.

The chain carries TRBV5-1 and TRBJ2-5; D is unresolved. Germline V gene lookup returns CDR1 SGHRS and CDR2 YFSETQ. V lost 0 bases and J lost 5, with 23 bases in between. The CDR3 extends over 18 amino acids. CDR3 sequence reads: CASSLAVSRHPFLETQYF. CDR3 DNA: TGCGCCAGCAGCTTGGCCGTAAGCCGCCACCCTTTCCTGGAGACCCAGTACTTC.

The chain links TRBV20-1 to TRBJ2-1, with 8 bases fitting TRBD1. Germline V gene data show CDR1 as DFQATT and CDR2 as SNEGSKA (reference sequence). The length of the CDR3 is 14 residues. The trim removed 0 bases at V and 12 bases at J, leaving 10 bases unmatched. CDR3 loop: CSARDSDRGHGQFF. As DNA, the CDR3 is TGCAGTGCTAGAGACAGCGACAGGGGACACGGGCAGTTCTTC.

This clonotype was observed a few times. J is TRBJ1-6 and V is TRBV7-9, with TRBD1 identical over 7 bases. The V gene's germline CDR1 is SEHNR and CDR2 FQNEAQ (reference sequence). CDR3 length: 14 amino acids. Losses at the gene ends were 5 bases for V and 7 bases for J; bases not matched to a gene: 5. The CDR3 protein is CASSPDRNNSPLHF. CDR3 sequence (DNA): TGTGCCAGCAGCCCGGACAGGAACAATTCACCCCTCCACTTT.

This chain connects TRBV20-1 to TRBJ1-5; a weak D match, TRBD1 (5 bases). CDR3 length: 15 residues. V was cut by 3 bases and J by 1 base, with 13 bases left in between. Looked up from germline, CDR1 is DFQATT and CDR2 is SNEGSKA (reference sequence). The CDR3 region is CSASRVGGSNQPQHF. CDR3 in DNA: TGCAGTGCTAGCAGGGTAGGTGGGAGCAATCAGCCCCAGCATTTT.

This clonotype was counted a few times. The chain is built from TRBV5-6 and TRBJ2-5; 8 bases are shared with TRBD2. The V gene's germline CDR1 is SGHDT and CDR2 YYEEEE. The CDR3 extends over 17 amino acids. Trimming took 2 bases from V and 0 from J; bases not matched to a gene: 9. The chain's CDR3 is CASSFFLGRGDQETQYF. DNA for the CDR3: TGTGCCAGCAGCTTTTTCCTAGGGCGGGGGGACCAAGAGACCCAGTACTTC. Filled out from reference TRBV5-6 and TRBJ2-5, the complete variable domain reads DAGVTQSPTHLIKTRGQQVTLRCSPKSGHDTVSWYQQALGQGPQFIFQYYEEEERQRGNFPDRFSGHQFPNYSSELNVNALLLGDSALYLCASSFFLGRGDQETQYFGPGTRLLVL.

The chain recombines TRBV7-6 with TRBJ2-7; D gene unclear. Germline CDR1 reads SGHVS; CDR2 reads FNYEAQ. The CDR3 is made up of 12 amino acids. Trimming took off 5 bases at V and 7 bases at J, with 12 bases between the two ends. The CDR3 DNA is TGTGCCAGCAGCACGACCCTAGGGGAGCAGTACTTC. Translation: CASSTTLGEQYF.

This clonotype was counted only a few times. This chain joins TRBV12-3 or TRBV12-4 and TRBJ1-1, with D uncertain. The CDR3 is 12 residues long. V was trimmed by 2 bases and J by 8 bases, leaving 9 bases between them. The CDR3 DNA follows: TGTGCCAGCAGTTTAAGTATTCAGGAAGCTTTCTTT. It is translated as CASSLSIQEAFF.

The V gene is TRBV20-1, the J gene TRBJ2-1; TRBD1 is a possible D gene (6 bases). CDR3 length equals 14 residues. Trimming took off 6 bases at V and 3 bases at J, with 15 bases between the two ends. Looked up from germline, CDR1 is DFQATT and CDR2 is SNEGSKA (reference sequence). The CDR3 DNA sequence: TGCAGTGCCGACACAAAGGACAGCTACAATGAGCAGTTCTTC. Translation: CSADTKDSYNEQFF.

This clonotype came up a few times. The chain couples TRBV10-3 to TRBJ1-1, with TRBD1 identical over 10 bases. The length of the CDR3 is 19 residues. Losses at the gene ends were 4 bases for V and 5 bases for J; bases not matched to a gene: 19. Germline CDR1 reads ENHRY; CDR2 reads SYGVKD. The CDR3 bases are TGTGCCATCAGTGTAAGACACCTCCCATTATCGGACAGGGGGACTGAAGCTTTCTTT. Translation: CAISVRHLPLSDRGTEAFF.

This clonotype was detected only a few times. V usage is TRBV12-3 or TRBV12-4 and J usage is TRBJ2-7, with TRBD1 as a possible D gene (6 bases). The V gene lost 5 bases and the J gene lost 2 bases, with 10 bases spanning the gap. The CDR3 loop spans 13 amino acids. The CDR3 sequence is CASSGGTTYEQYF. CDR3 sequence (DNA): TGTGCCAGCAGTGGTGGGACAACCTACGAGCAGTACTTC.

V and J are TRBV11-2 and TRBJ2-3; 10 bases line up with TRBD2. The trim removed 6 bases at V and 3 bases at J, leaving 9 bases unmatched. Germline V lookup: CDR1 SGHAT, CDR2 FQNNGV. The CDR3 is made up of 16 amino acids. The CDR3 here is CASSLNSGGVTDTQYF. DNA of the CDR3: TGTGCCAGCAGTCTCAACAGCGGGGGGGTGACAGATACGCAGTATTTT. Full variable domain (missing parts from reference TRBV11-2 and TRBJ2-3): EAGVAQSPRYKIIEKRQSVAFWCNPISGHATLYWYQQILGQGPKLLIQFQNNGVVDDSQLPKDRFSAERLKGVDSTLKIQPAKLEDSAVYLCASSLNSGGVTDTQYFGPGTRLTVL.

This chain uses TRBV20-1 with TRBJ1-1; D unclear. This CDR3 comprises 12 residues. Germline V CDR1 and CDR2: DFQATT, SNEGSKA (reference sequence). The CDR3 loop is CVRERMNTEAFF. The CDR3 DNA reads as TGCGTTCGGGAACGCATGAACACTGAAGCTTTCTTT.

This chain joins TRBV7-2 and TRBJ2-7; the D is unclear. The CDR3 is 13 amino acids. Trimming left V 6 bases short and J 6 bases short, with 15 bases between. CDR1 SGHTA and CDR2 FQGNSA come from the germline V gene. CDR3 sequence: CASRLDLLREQYF. The CDR3 DNA follows: TGTGCCAGCAGATTGGACCTTTTGCGCGAGCAGTACTTC. The whole variable domain, remainder taken from reference TRBV7-2 and TRBJ2-7, is GAGVSQSPSNKVTEKGKDVELRCDPISGHTALYWYRQSLGQGLEFLIYFQGNSAPDKSGLPSDRFSAERTGGSVSTLTIQRTQQEDSAVYLCASRLDLLREQYFGPGTRLTVT.

The genes are TRBV4-1 and TRBJ2-1; D gene unclear. The CDR3 sequence is 15 residues long. Germline-derived CDR1 and CDR2 are MGHRA and YSYEKL. Trimming pared 1 base from V and 4 bases from J, leaving 11 bases between. CDR3: CASSQVGLLYNEQFF. DNA of the CDR3: TGCGCCAGCAGCCAAGTGGGCTTGTTATACAATGAGCAGTTCTTC.

This clonotype was seen a handful of times. The V and J genes are TRBV27 and TRBJ2-3; 7 bases agree with TRBD2. This CDR3 has 17 amino acids. The J segment lost 2 bases and the V segment lost 5 bases, leaving 13 bases of the junction unmatched. From germline, CDR1 is MNHEY and CDR2 SMNVEV (reference sequence). The CDR3, as DNA: TGTGCCAGCAGTCCGCCGGGGACTACCCTAATCACAGATACGCAGTATTTT. Protein product: CASSPPGTTLITDTQYF.

This clonotype was observed a handful of times. The chain recombines TRBV11-2 with TRBJ2-5; 9 positions match TRBD2. Germline CDR1 is SGHAT and CDR2 is FQNNGV. With 4 bases clipped from V and 5 bases from J, the junction kept 8 bases outside the gene matches. This CDR3 spans 15 amino acids. The CDR3 region is CASSSAGGQAETQYF. CDR3 bases: TGTGCCAGCAGCTCAGCGGGGGGCCAGGCCGAGACCCAGTACTTC.

The rearrangement joins TRBV5-1 to TRBJ2-7; possible D gene TRBD1, 6 bases. V was shortened by 2 bases and J by 3 bases, with 15 bases between the two germline ends. From germline, CDR1 is SGHRS and CDR2 YFSETQ. The CDR3 loop spans 15 amino acids. The CDR3 DNA reads as TGCGCCAGCAGCTTAGGGCGGACAGAGATCTACGAGCAGTACTTC. Translated: CASSLGRTEIYEQYF.

The chain recombines TRBV5-1 with TRBJ2-7; 11 bases map to TRBD2. V dropped 5 bases and J dropped 2; count of bases not matched to a gene: 9. CDR1 and CDR2 (germline): SGHRS, YFSETQ. The CDR3 is made up of 16 amino acids. The CDR3 DNA is TGCGCCAGCAGGCGAACTAGCGGGAGTAGTCCCTACGAGCAGTACTTC. This gives the protein CASRRTSGSSPYEQYF.

The chain employs TRBV5-6 and TRBJ2-5, with a possible D match to TRBD1 (5 bases). Deletions cut 4 bases from V and 2 bases from J, with 15 bases between. Per germline, CDR1 SGHDT and CDR2 YYEEEE. The CDR3 is 15 amino acids. The CDR3 is CASSHRQIQQETQYF. CDR3 coding DNA: TGTGCCAGCAGCCACCGACAGATCCAACAAGAGACCCAGTACTTC. Looking up the rest from reference TRBV5-6 and TRBJ2-5 gives the full variable domain: DAGVTQSPTHLIKTRGQQVTLRCSPKSGHDTVSWYQQALGQGPQFIFQYYEEEERQRGNFPDRFSGHQFPNYSSELNVNALLLGDSALYLCASSHRQIQQETQYFGPGTRLLVL.

The chain combines TRBV5-1 with TRBJ2-7; either TRBD1 or TRBD2 may supply D (5 bases each). CDR3 length equals 14 residues. CDR1 and CDR2 (germline): SGHRS, YFSETQ. Trimming removed 0 bases at V and 5 bases at J, with 12 bases between. Here the CDR3 reads CASSLAGLLHEQYV. In DNA form, the CDR3 reads TGCGCCAGCAGCTTGGCGGGGCTCCTACACGAGCAGTACGTC.

This chain joins TRBV2 and TRBJ1-1, with D unresolved. V was pared by 3 bases and J by 5 bases, with 7 bases between. Germline assignment: CDR1 SNHLY and CDR2 FYNNEI. The CDR3 runs to 12 residues. The CDR3 loop is CASSDPFTEAFF. As DNA, the CDR3 is TGTGCCAGCAGTGATCCATTTACTGAAGCTTTCTTT.

This clonotype has a handful of counts. The chain is built from TRBV21-1 and TRBJ2-3; TRBD1, the table's D call, was not compared with the DNA. TRBV21-1 corresponds to a pseudogene. This CDR3 has 19 residues. CDR3 in amino acids: CASSKAPKRTAYSTDTQYF. The DNA of the CDR3 is TGTGCCAGCAGCAAAGCACCAAAAAGGACAGCTTATAGCACAGATACGCAGTATTTT.

This clonotype appeared a few times. This chain uses TRBV20-1 with TRBJ2-3; 10 bases fit TRBD1. Germline V CDR1 and CDR2: DFQATT, SNEGSKA (reference sequence). After removal of 6 bases from V and 10 bases from J, the junction contained 10 bases not matched to a gene. This CDR3 has 13 amino acids. DNA for the CDR3: TGCAGTGCCATTGGGACAGGGGCCGTTGCGCAGTATTTT. Translating it yields CSAIGTGAVAQYF.

This clonotype turned up a few times. The CDR3 protein is CASSRSLGTDTQYF. CDR3 in DNA: TGTGCCAGCAGCCGCAGCTTAGGCACAGATACGCAGTATTTT. J is TRBJ2-3 and V is TRBV4-2; no firm D call. The ends were cut back, 4 bases at V and 1 base at J, with 9 bases in the middle. There are 14 residues in the CDR3. Germline CDR1 reads LGHNA; CDR2 reads YNFKEQ.